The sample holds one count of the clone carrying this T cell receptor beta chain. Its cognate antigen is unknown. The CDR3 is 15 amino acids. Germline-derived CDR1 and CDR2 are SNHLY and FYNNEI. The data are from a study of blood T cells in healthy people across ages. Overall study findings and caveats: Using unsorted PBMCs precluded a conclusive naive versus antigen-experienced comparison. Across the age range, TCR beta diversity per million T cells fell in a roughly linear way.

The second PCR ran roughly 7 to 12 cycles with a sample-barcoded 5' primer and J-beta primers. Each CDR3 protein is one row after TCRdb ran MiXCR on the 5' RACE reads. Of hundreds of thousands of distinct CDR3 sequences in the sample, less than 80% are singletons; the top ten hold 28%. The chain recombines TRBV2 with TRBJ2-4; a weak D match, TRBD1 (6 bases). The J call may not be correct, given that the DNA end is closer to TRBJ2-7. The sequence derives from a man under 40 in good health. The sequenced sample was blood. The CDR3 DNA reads TGTGCCAGCAACGCAAAGGACAGACTCAACTACGAGCAGTACTTC. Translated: CASNAKDRLNYEQYF.